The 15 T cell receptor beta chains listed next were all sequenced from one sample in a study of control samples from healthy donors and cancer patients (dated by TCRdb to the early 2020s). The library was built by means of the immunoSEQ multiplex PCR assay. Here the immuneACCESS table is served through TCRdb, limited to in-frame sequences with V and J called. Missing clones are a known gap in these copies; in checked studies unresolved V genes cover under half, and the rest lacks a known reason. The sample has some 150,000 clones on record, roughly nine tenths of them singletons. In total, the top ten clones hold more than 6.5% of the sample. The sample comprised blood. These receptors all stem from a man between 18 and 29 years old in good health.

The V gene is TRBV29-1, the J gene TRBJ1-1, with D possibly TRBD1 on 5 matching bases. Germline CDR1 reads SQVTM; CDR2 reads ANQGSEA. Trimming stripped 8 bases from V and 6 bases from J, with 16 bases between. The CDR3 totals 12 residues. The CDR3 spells CSMIGGTAEAFF. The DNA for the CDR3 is TGCAGCATGATCGGGGGTACGGCTGAAGCTTTCTTT.

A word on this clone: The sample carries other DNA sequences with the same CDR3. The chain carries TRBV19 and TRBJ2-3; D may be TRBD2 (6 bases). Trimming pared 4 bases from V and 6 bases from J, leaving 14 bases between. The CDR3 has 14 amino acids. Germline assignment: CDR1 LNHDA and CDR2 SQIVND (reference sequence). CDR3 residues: CASSTARRGDTQYF. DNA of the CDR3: TGTGCCAGTAGTACGGCCCGACGGGGGGATACGCAGTATTTT.

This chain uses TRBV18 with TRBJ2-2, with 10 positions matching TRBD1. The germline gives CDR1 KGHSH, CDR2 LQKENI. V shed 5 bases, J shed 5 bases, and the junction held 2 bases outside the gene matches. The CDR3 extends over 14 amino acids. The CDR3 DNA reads TGTGCCAGCTCAGAGGGACAGGGGACCGGGGAGCTGTTTTTT. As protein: CASSEGQGTGELFF.

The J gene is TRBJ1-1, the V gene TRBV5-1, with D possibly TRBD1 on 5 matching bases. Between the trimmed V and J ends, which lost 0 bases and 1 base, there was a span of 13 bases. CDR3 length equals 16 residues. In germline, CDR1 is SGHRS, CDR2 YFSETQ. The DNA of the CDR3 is TGCGCCAGCAGCTTGGGGCAGGGAGGTGGGAACACTGAAGCTTTCTTT. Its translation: CASSLGQGGGNTEAFF.

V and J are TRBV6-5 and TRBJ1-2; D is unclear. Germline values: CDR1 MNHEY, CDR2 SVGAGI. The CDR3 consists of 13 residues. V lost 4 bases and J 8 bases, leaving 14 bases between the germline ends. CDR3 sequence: CASSSPRDRGYTF. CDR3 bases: TGTGCCAGCAGTTCCCCGAGGGATCGGGGCTACACCTTC.

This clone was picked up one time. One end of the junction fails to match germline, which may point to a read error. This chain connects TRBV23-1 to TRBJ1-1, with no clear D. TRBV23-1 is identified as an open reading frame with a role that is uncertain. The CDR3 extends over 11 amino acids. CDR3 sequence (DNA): TGCACACAAGCGGAGTTTCGAACTTTGCCCTTT. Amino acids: CTQAEFRTLPF.

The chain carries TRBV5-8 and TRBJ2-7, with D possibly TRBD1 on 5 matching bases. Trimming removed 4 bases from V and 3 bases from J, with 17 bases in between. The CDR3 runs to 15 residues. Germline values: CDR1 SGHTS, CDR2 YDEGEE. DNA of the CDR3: TGTGCCAGCAGCCTGCTTCCAGCGACAGACTACGAGCAGTACTTC. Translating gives CASSLLPATDYEQYF.

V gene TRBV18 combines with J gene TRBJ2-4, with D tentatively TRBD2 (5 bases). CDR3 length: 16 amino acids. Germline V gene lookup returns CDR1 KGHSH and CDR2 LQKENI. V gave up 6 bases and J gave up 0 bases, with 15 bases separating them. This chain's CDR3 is CASSPGLILAKNIQYF. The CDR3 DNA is TGTGCCAGCTCCCCAGGACTGATCCTAGCCAAAAACATTCAGTACTTC. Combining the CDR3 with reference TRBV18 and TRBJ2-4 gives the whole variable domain NAGVMQNPRHLVRRRGQEARLRCSPMKGHSHVYWYRQLPEEGLKFMVYLQKENIIDESGMPKERFSAEFPKEGPSILRIQQVVRGDSAAYFCASSPGLILAKNIQYFGAGTRLSVL.

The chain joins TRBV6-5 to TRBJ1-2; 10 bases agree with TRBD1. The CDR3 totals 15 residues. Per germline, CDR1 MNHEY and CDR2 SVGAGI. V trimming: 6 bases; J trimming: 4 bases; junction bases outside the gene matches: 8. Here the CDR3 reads CASRAGTGASYGYTF. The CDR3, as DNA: TGTGCCAGCAGGGCAGGGACAGGGGCCTCCTATGGCTACACCTTC.

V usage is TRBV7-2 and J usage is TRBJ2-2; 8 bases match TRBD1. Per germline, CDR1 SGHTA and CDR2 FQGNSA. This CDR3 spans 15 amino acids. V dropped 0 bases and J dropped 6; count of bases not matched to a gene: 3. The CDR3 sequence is CASSLALGQAGELFF. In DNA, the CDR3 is TGTGCCAGCAGCTTAGCCTTGGGACAGGCCGGGGAGCTGTTTTTT. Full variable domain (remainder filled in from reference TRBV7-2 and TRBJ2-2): GAGVSQSPSNKVTEKGKDVELRCDPISGHTALYWYRQSLGQGLEFLIYFQGNSAPDKSGLPSDRFSAERTGGSVSTLTIQRTQQEDSAVYLCASSLALGQAGELFFGEGSRLTVL.

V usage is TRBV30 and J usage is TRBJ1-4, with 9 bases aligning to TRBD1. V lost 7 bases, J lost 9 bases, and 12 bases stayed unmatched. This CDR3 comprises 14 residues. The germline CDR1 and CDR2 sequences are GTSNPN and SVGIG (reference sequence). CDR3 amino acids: CAYEPGQGSQKLFF. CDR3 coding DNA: TGTGCCTACGAACCGGGACAGGGCAGCCAAAAACTGTTTTTT.

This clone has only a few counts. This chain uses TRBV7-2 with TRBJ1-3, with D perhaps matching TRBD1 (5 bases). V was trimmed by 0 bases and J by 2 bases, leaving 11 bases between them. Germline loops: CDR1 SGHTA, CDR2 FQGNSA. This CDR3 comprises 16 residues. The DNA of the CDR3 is TGTGCCAGCAGCTTAGCGGGGGTTGGTGCTGGAAACACCATATATTTT. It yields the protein CASSLAGVGAGNTIYF.

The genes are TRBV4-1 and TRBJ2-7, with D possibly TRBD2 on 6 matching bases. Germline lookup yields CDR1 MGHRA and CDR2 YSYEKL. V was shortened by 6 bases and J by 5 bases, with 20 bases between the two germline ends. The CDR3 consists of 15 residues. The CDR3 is CASRNLQDYLHEQYF. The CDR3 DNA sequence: TGCGCCAGCAGAAACTTACAGGACTATCTCCACGAGCAGTACTTC.

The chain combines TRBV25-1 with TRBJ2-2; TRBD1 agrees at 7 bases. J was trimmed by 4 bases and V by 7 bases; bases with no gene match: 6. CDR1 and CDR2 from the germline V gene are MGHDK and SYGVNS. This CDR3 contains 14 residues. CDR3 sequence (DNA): TGTGCCAGCAAATCCAGACAGGGCACCGGGGAGCTGTTTTTT. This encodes CASKSRQGTGELFF.

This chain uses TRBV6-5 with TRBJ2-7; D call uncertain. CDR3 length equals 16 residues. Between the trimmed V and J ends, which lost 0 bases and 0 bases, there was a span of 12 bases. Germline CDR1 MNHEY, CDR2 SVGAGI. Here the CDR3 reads CASSYSASLTSYEQYF. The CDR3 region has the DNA TGTGCCAGCAGTTACTCGGCTAGTCTGACCTCCTACGAGCAGTACTTC.